This TCR beta chain was sequenced for a study of CD8 T cells in Susac syndrome. Whole-study context: The Susac syndrome patients were therapy-naive, on corticosteroids, or on intravenous immunoglobulin alone at blood draw.

The diagnostic criteria for definite or probable disease, as recently defined, were met by the patients with Susac syndrome. Reverse transcription of 0.5 to 1 ug RNA was performed with random hexamers. By means of immunoSEQ multiplex PCR, TCR beta CDR3 spanning 54 Vbeta and 13 Jbeta underwent amplification. TCRdb reprocessed the immunoSEQ multiplex PCR reads via MiXCR and lists one record per CDR3 protein. The sample has about 120,000 distinct CDR3 sequences, around 94% seen once; the top ten hold approximately 0.2%. The CDR3 length is 13 residues. V lost 2 bases and J lost 7, with 11 bases in between.

The clonotype was recovered from a human donor with Susac syndrome. The chain combines TRBV12-3 or TRBV12-4 with TRBJ1-2, with D maybe TRBD1 (5 bases). Sequencing was done on a sample of CD8+ T cells from PBMCs. In DNA, the CDR3 is TGTGCCAGCAGTTTATCGGGGGGTGGTGGCTACACCTTC. Protein sequence: CASSLSGGGGYTF.